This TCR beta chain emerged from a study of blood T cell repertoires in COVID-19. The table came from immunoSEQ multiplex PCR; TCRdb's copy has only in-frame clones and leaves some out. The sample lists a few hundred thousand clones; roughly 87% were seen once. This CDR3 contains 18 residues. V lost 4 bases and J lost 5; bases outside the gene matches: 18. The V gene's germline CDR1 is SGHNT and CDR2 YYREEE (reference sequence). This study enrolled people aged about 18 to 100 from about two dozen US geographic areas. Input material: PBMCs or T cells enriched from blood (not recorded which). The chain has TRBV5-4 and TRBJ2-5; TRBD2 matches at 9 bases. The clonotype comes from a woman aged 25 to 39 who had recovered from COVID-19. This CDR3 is CASSPPGLAGTRGETQYF. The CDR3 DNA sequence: TGTGCCAGCAGCCCCCCGGGGCTAGCGGGGACGCGGGGGGAGACCCAGTACTTC. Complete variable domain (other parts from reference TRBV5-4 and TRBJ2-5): ETGVTQSPTHLIKTRGQQVTLRCSSQSGHNTVSWYQQALGQGPQFIFQYYREEENGRGNFPPRFSGLQFPNYSSELNVNALELDDSALYLCASSPPGLAGTRGETQYFGPGTRLLVL.